This T cell receptor beta chain was documented in a study of T-cell reconstitution after alpha-beta-depleted transplantation in children. Overall study results and limits: Recipient T cells and thymic progenitors that survived were the source of the high TCRbeta diversity seen at day 60 in some patients. Two months or so post-transplant, alpha-beta T cells reportedly derived from several hundred expanded graft clones. Most T-cell counts and diversity one year after the transplant came from T cells that were newly produced.

A few counts support this clonotype. The antigen remains unidentified. The CDR3 consists of 13 residues. Per the germline V gene, CDR1 is MNHNY and CDR2 is SVGAGI (reference sequence). Trimming cost V 2 bases and J 5 bases, with 7 bases left between them. Unique molecular identifiers were incorporated when the TCRbeta library was constructed. TCRdb passed the PCR reads through MiXCR, listing each CDR3 protein once. Here the sample spans hundreds of thousands of distinct CDR3 sequences, about 25% being singletons. The sequence came from a girl aged 2-10 years with Fanconi anemia, due to receive a stem cell transplant. This chain uses TRBV6-6 with TRBJ1-5; D not resolved. Sequencing used PBMCs, obtained before TCRalphabeta/CD19-depleted stem cell transplant. DNA of the CDR3: TGTGCCAGCAGTTACCTGGTTCATCAGCCCCAGCATTTT. This sequence encodes CASSYLVHQPQHF.